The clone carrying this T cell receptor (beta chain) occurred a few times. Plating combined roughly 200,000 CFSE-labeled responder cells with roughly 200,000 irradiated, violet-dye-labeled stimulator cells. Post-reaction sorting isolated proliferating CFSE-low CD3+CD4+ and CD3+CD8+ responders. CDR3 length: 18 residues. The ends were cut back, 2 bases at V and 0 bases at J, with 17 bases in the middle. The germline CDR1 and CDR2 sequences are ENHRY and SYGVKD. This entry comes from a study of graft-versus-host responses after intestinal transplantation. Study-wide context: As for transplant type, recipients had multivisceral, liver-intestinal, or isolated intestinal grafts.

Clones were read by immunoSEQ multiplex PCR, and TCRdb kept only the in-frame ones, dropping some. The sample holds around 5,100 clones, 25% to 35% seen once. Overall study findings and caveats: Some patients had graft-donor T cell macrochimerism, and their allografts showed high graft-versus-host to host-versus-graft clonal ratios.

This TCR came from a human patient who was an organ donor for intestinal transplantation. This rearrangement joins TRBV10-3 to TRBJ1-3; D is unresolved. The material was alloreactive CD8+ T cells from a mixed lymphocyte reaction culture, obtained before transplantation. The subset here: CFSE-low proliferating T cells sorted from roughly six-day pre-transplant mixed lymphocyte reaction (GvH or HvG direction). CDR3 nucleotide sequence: TGTGCCATCAGTGAGCAACTGGGAGCCCTAAACTCTGGAAACACCATATATTTT. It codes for CAISEQLGALNSGNTIYF.